Listed below are T cell receptor beta chains from one sample, sequenced in a study of blood T cell repertoires in COVID-19. Profiling relied on immunoSEQ multiplex PCR, and the TCRdb table lists in-frame clones only, not all of them. The profile covers hundreds of thousands of clones, with around nine tenths appearing a single time and around 3.5% taken by the ten largest. The sequenced sample was peripheral blood. These receptors came from a young woman who had recovered from COVID-19. CDR3s include the opening cysteine and the closing phenylalanine or tryptophan. Fields, in order: D gene, clone size, V gene, J gene, CDR3 DNA, CDR3 protein. A D gene is named only where the DNA matches it firmly. Size is stated for part of the rows, as once, few or many counts, or as a class when the clone is expanded.

D: TRBD1
size: NA
V: TRBV19
J: TRBJ1-5
DNA: TGTGCCAGTAGTATAGGGACAGGGTTCATCCAGCCCCAGCATTTT
CDR3: CASSIGTGFIQPQHF

D: TRBD1
size: NA
V: TRBV19
J: TRBJ1-4
DNA: TGTGCCAGTAGTATTAGAGGGACAGGGGGCCATGAAAAACTGTTTTTT
CDR3: CASSIRGTGGHEKLFF

D: TRBD1
size: once
V: TRBV25-1
J: TRBJ1-3
DNA: TGTGCCAGCGAGGGCCCGGGACAGACATTGACTGGAAACACCATATATTTT
CDR3: CASEGPGQTLTGNTIYF

D: TRBD1
size: NA
V: TRBV29-1
J: TRBJ2-1
DNA: TGCAGCGTTGGATCCGAAGGGGGCGATGAGCAGTTCTTC
CDR3: CSVGSEGGDEQFF

D: NA
size: NA
V: TRBV4-1
J: TRBJ2-1
DNA: TGCGCCAGCAGCCCTCAAAGTTCCCTCACTAGTTCCCATGAGCAGTTCTTC
CDR3: CASSPQSSLTSSHEQFF

D: NA
size: NA
V: TRBV2
J: TRBJ2-3
DNA: TGTGCCAGCAGTTACACAGATACGCAGTATTTT
CDR3: CASSYTDTQYF

D: TRBD2
size: NA
V: TRBV4-3
J: TRBJ2-2
DNA: TGCGCCAGCAGCCAAAACGGGGGGGACACCGGGGAGCTGTTTTTT
CDR3: CASSQNGGDTGELFF

D: TRBD2
size: NA
V: TRBV7-2
J: TRBJ2-1
DNA: TGTGCCAGCAGCTTAGACCATAGCGGGAGGGCCCCTGAGCAGTTCTTC
CDR3: CASSLDHSGRAPEQFF

D: TRBD2
size: few
V: TRBV6-2/TRBV6-3
J: TRBJ2-4
DNA: TGTGCCAGCAGTCGGGCCGGGGAGGGCACCAAAAACATTCAGTACTTC
CDR3: CASSRAGEGTKNIQYF

D: NA
size: NA
V: TRBV27
J: TRBJ1-4
DNA: TGTGCCAGCAGATACGCACAGGGAAGTGAAAAACTGTTTTTT
CDR3: CASRYAQGSEKLFF

D: NA
size: NA
V: TRBV10-1
J: TRBJ2-1
DNA: TGCGCCAGCAGTGATGGAGGGAACAATGAGCAGTTCTTC
CDR3: CASSDGGNNEQFF

D: NA
size: NA
V: TRBV2
J: TRBJ2-1
DNA: TGTGCCAGCAGTGAACTAGCGAAGACCTACAATGAGCAGTTCTTC
CDR3: CASSELAKTYNEQFF

D: NA
size: NA
V: TRBV9
J: TRBJ1-5
DNA: TGTGCCAGCAGCGTTGGGCAGGGAAGTCAGCCCCAGCATTTT
CDR3: CASSVGQGSQPQHF

D: NA
size: NA
V: TRBV6-5
J: TRBJ2-5
DNA: TGTGCCAGCAGTTCAGCGGCCGGAGGAGAGACCCAGTACTTC
CDR3: CASSSAAGGETQYF

D: TRBD2
size: NA
V: TRBV20-1
J: TRBJ2-5
DNA: TGCAGTGCTAGTTCTAGGACTAGCATTCGGGAGACCCAGTACTTC
CDR3: CSASSRTSIRETQYF

D: TRBD2
size: NA
V: TRBV7-2
J: TRBJ2-1
DNA: TGTGCCAGCAGTCGACTAGCGGGAGGGCCCTACAATGAGCAGTTCTTC
CDR3: CASSRLAGGPYNEQFF